These 32 T cell receptor beta chains were sequenced from one sample in a study of cytomegalovirus exposure and HLA in healthy donors. Vbeta (60) and Jbeta (13) primers were used in the PCR. Libraries were prepared by immunoSEQ multiplex PCR; TCRdb keeps only in-frame clonotypes and omits some of them. The sample records approximately 110,000 clones, around 76% being singletons. Sequenced sample: PBMCs. The receptors come from a woman between 55 and 75 years old in good health and CMV-seropositive.

This clone was counted once. The chain has TRBV5-4 and TRBJ2-7; 10 bases agree with TRBD2. Germline V gene lookup returns CDR1 SGHNT and CDR2 YYREEE (reference sequence). The CDR3 runs to 17 residues. The ends lost 0 bases at V and 5 bases at J; junction bases unmatched: 11. DNA of the CDR3: TGTGCCAGCAGCTTGGAGACGCTAGCGGGGGAGGTGAACGAGCAGTACTTC. Translation gives CASSLETLAGEVNEQYF. Full variable domain (outside the CDR3, taken from reference TRBV5-4 and TRBJ2-7): ETGVTQSPTHLIKTRGQQVTLRCSSQSGHNTVSWYQQALGQGPQFIFQYYREEENGRGNFPPRFSGLQFPNYSSELNVNALELDDSALYLCASSLETLAGEVNEQYFGPGTRLTVT.

The gene calls are TRBV4-1 and TRBJ2-2; 11 bases line up with TRBD2. The CDR3 loop spans 21 amino acids. Germline CDR1 is MGHRA and CDR2 is YSYEKL. V was pared by 3 bases and J by 3 bases, with 18 bases of the junction left unmatched. The DNA for the CDR3 is TGCGCCAGCAGCCACCCCTCCTCACTGGGGGCTAGCGGGAGGCACACCGGGGAGCTGTTTTTT. Amino acid sequence: CASSHPSSLGASGRHTGELFF.

In this sample, this clone turned up many times. This specimen includes other DNA sequences encoding the same CDR3. This chain joins TRBV10-3 and TRBJ2-1; maybe TRBD2 (5 bases). V lost 6 bases, J lost 5 bases, and 8 bases lay in between. The CDR3 is 12 amino acids. CDR1 and CDR2 (germline): ENHRY, SYGVKD. CDR3 amino acids: CAIRSGNNEQFF. For the CDR3, the DNA is TGTGCCATCAGGTCGGGGAACAATGAGCAGTTCTTC.

The chain employs TRBV7-2 and TRBJ1-1; D not resolved. The germline gives CDR1 SGHTA, CDR2 FQGNSA. The ends were cut back, 4 bases at V and 0 bases at J, with 9 bases in the middle. This CDR3 region has 14 residues. The CDR3 DNA follows: TGTGCCAGCAGCTCACAGCCGATGAACACTGAAGCTTTCTTT. It encodes CASSSQPMNTEAFF.

The chain carries TRBV29-1 and TRBJ1-2; D gene unclear. V was trimmed by 3 bases and J by 8 bases, leaving 16 bases between them. This CDR3 spans 13 amino acids. CDR1 and CDR2 (germline): SQVTM, ANQGSEA. CDR3 in DNA: TGCAGCGTTGATGTCGTCCGAGCCGGGGGCTACACCTTC. Protein sequence: CSVDVVRAGGYTF.

The CDR3: CASSQALAVSYEQYF. As DNA, the CDR3 is TGCGCCAGCAGCCAGGCTCTAGCGGTCTCCTACGAGCAGTACTTC. This chain joins TRBV4-3 and TRBJ2-7; TRBD2 agrees at 7 bases. CDR1 is LGHNA, CDR2 YSLEER, per germline. The trim removed 3 bases at V and 0 bases at J, leaving 5 bases unmatched. This CDR3 has 15 amino acids.

The chain couples TRBV14 to TRBJ2-5; 10 nucleotides agree with TRBD2. The V and J ends lost 3 bases and 4 bases, in that order; junction bases with no gene match: 8. The CDR3 runs 16 residues. Germline CDR1 SGHDN, CDR2 FVKESK. CDR3 in amino acids: CASSHLSGRAGETQYF. The CDR3 nucleotides read TGTGCCAGCAGCCATCTAAGCGGGAGGGCCGGAGAGACCCAGTACTTC.

The table lists this clone with a few counts. This chain connects TRBV19 to TRBJ1-1, with 9 bases identical to TRBD1. J was trimmed by 4 bases and V by 5 bases; bases with no gene match: 8. The CDR3 has 15 residues. The germline CDR1 and CDR2 sequences are LNHDA and SQIVND (reference sequence). CDR3 loop: CASSLRQGVGTEAFF. The CDR3 DNA reads TGTGCCAGTAGTCTTCGACAGGGGGTGGGCACTGAAGCTTTCTTT.

The rearrangement links TRBV2 to TRBJ2-5, with 8 bases matching TRBD2. This CDR3 contains 14 residues. J gave up 4 bases and V 7 bases, and 8 bases lay outside the gene matches. Germline CDR1 reads SNHLY; CDR2 reads FYNNEI. This CDR3 reads CASTLRTSSETQYF. For the CDR3, the DNA is TGTGCCAGCACCTTGCGGACTAGCTCAGAGACCCAGTACTTC. Based on the CDR3 plus reference TRBV2 and TRBJ2-5, the full variable domain is EPEVTQTPSHQVTQMGQEVILRCVPISNHLYFYWYRQILGQKVEFLVSFYNNEISEKSEIFDDQFSVERPDGSNFTLKIRSTKLEDSAMYFCASTLRTSSETQYFGPGTRLLVL.

The CDR3 nucleotides read TGTGCCAGCAGTGACGACAGATCACCAGAGACCCAGTACTTC. It codes for CASSDDRSPETQYF. The chain recombines TRBV6-4 with TRBJ2-5, with D possibly matching TRBD1 (5 bases). Trimming stripped 2 bases from V and 4 bases from J, with 11 bases between. The CDR3 is made up of 14 amino acids. The V gene's germline CDR1 is MRHNA and CDR2 SNTAGT.

The chain uses TRBV13 and TRBJ1-5; 7 bases line up with TRBD1. CDR3 length equals 13 residues. J was trimmed by 2 bases and V by 7 bases; bases with no gene match: 2. CDR1 is PRHDT, CDR2 FYEKMQ, per germline (reference sequence). The CDR3 DNA reads TGTGCCAGCAATCAGGGGGGCAATCAGCCCCAGCATTTT. This codes for CASNQGGNQPQHF.

The chain is built from TRBV5-4 and TRBJ2-4; 9 nucleotides align to TRBD1. Germline V lookup: CDR1 SGHNT, CDR2 YYREEE (reference sequence). The CDR3 has 15 residues. The trim removed 1 base at V and 9 bases at J, leaving 8 bases unmatched. The CDR3 coding sequence is TGTGCCAGCAGCTTGCCCATAGGGACAGGGAGCATTCAGTACTTC. Amino acids: CASSLPIGTGSIQYF.

The chain couples TRBV11-2 to TRBJ1-2; TRBD1 aligns across 10 bases. CDR3 size: 13 residues. The germline V gene encodes CDR1 SGHAT and CDR2 FQNNGV. Trimming at V came to 6 bases and at J to 5 bases, leaving 3 bases not matched to a gene. DNA for the CDR3: TGTGCCAGCAGAGGGACAGGGGAATATGGCTACACCTTC. Its protein product is CASRGTGEYGYTF.

The sample holds a few counts of this clone. The J gene is TRBJ2-1, the V gene TRBV19; 7 bases align to TRBD2. This CDR3 has 13 residues. V shed 5 bases, J shed 15 bases, and the junction held 13 bases outside the gene matches. Germline V CDR1 and CDR2: LNHDA, SQIVND (reference sequence). CDR3 coding DNA: TGTGCCAGTAGTCCCCCCCTTCGCGGGAGTCGGTTCTTC. It yields the protein CASSPPLRGSRFF.

CDR3 amino acids: CASSQDYTDTRGYTF. As DNA, the CDR3 is TGCGCCAGCAGCCAAGATTACACGGACACCCGAGGCTACACCTTC. This chain joins TRBV4-3 and TRBJ1-2; the D gene is possibly TRBD1 (5 bases). V lost 0 bases and J 8 bases, leaving 16 bases between the germline ends. The CDR3 is 15 residues long. Germline V CDR1 and CDR2: LGHNA, YSLEER.

This clone was seen once. This sequence joins TRBV9 and TRBJ2-1; 8 bases are a match to TRBD2. The V and J ends lost 0 bases and 7 bases, in that order; junction bases with no gene match: 3. The CDR3 loop spans 14 amino acids. Per germline, CDR1 SGDLS and CDR2 YYNGEE. This chain's CDR3 is CASSVEGLENEQFF. For the CDR3, the DNA is TGTGCCAGCAGCGTAGAGGGACTAGAGAATGAGCAGTTCTTC.

The J gene is TRBJ1-2, the V gene TRBV5-4; 8 bases line up with TRBD1. This CDR3 spans 14 amino acids. Germline V gives CDR1 SGHNT, CDR2 YYREEE (reference sequence). Trimming took 4 bases from V and 6 from J; bases not matched to a gene: 8. CDR3 in amino acids: CASSPRTGSHGYTF. CDR3 coding DNA: TGTGCCAGCAGCCCACGGACAGGGTCGCATGGCTACACCTTC. The complete variable domain, with remaining parts taken from reference TRBV5-4 and TRBJ1-2, reads ETGVTQSPTHLIKTRGQQVTLRCSSQSGHNTVSWYQQALGQGPQFIFQYYREEENGRGNFPPRFSGLQFPNYSSELNVNALELDDSALYLCASSPRTGSHGYTFGSGTRLTVV.

This chain connects TRBV5-1 to TRBJ2-2, with 9 bases matching TRBD1. CDR3 length equals 15 residues. Looked up from germline, CDR1 is SGHRS and CDR2 is YFSETQ. V shed 3 bases and J 5 bases; nucleotides not matched to a gene: 5. CDR3 sequence reads: CASSSDRGQTGELFF. The DNA for the CDR3 is TGCGCCAGCAGCTCGGACAGGGGACAAACCGGGGAGCTGTTTTTT.

The chain uses TRBV6-5 and TRBJ2-3, with TRBD2 matching over 9 bases. The CDR3 is made up of 15 amino acids. The germline V gene encodes CDR1 MNHEY and CDR2 SVGAGI. V was pared by 2 bases and J by 4 bases, with 4 bases of the junction left unmatched. For the CDR3, the DNA is TGTGCCAGCAGTTACGCGGGGGGGCTTTCAGATACGCAGTATTTT. Translated: CASSYAGGLSDTQYF.

The chain links TRBV7-2 to TRBJ1-6, with 10 bases that match TRBD1. With V trimmed by 5 bases and J by 6 bases, 4 bases remained unmatched. The CDR3 loop spans 15 amino acids. CDR1 SGHTA and CDR2 FQGNSA come from the germline V gene. The CDR3 region has the DNA TGTGCCAGCAGCATGAGGACAGGGGGTAATTCACCCCTCCACTTT. Translating gives CASSMRTGGNSPLHF.

The chain links TRBV5-1 to TRBJ2-2; 7 bases are a match to TRBD1. This CDR3 has 16 residues. The junction had 10 bases not matched to a gene; V was cut back by 6 bases and J by 2 bases. CDR1 and CDR2 from the germline V gene are SGHRS and YFSETQ. The CDR3 sequence: CASTRGGQANTGELFF. The CDR3 nucleotides are TGCGCCAGCACCCGAGGCGGACAGGCAAACACCGGGGAGCTGTTTTTT.

The chain links TRBV6-5 to TRBJ1-5, with 7 bases matching TRBD1. Germline V gene lookup returns CDR1 MNHEY and CDR2 SVGAGI. The CDR3 extends over 15 amino acids. The trim removed 0 bases at V and 2 bases at J, leaving 1 base unmatched. The CDR3 loop reads CASSYSQGGNQPQHF. The DNA of the CDR3 is TGTGCCAGCAGTTACTCGCAGGGGGGCAATCAGCCCCAGCATTTT.

The gene calls are TRBV5-1 and TRBJ1-1; 9 bases line up with TRBD1. Germline V gene data show CDR1 as SGHRS and CDR2 as YFSETQ. Trimming took 1 base from V and 7 from J; bases not matched to a gene: 5. The CDR3 covers 14 residues. For the CDR3, the DNA is TGCGCCAGCAGCTTGACAGGGGGCGTGGGTGAAGCTTTCTTT. Translation gives CASSLTGGVGEAFF.

The genes are TRBV7-2 and TRBJ1-1, with 10 bases fitting TRBD1. CDR1 SGHTA and CDR2 FQGNSA come from the germline V gene. Trimming at V came to 5 bases and at J to 4 bases, leaving 7 bases not matched to a gene. CDR3 size: 15 residues. Here the CDR3 DNA reads TGTGCCAGCAGCCCATTCGGACAGGGGGTCACTGAAGCTTTCTTT. Translating it yields CASSPFGQGVTEAFF.

This clone has a handful of counts. This sequence joins TRBV7-2 and TRBJ2-1; the match to TRBD2 covers 9 bases. Germline loops: CDR1 SGHTA, CDR2 FQGNSA. The CDR3 contains 14 residues. The J segment lost 4 bases and the V segment lost 5 bases, leaving 3 bases of the junction unmatched. CDR3 nucleotide sequence: TGTGCCAGCAGCCCTGGACTAGCGTACAATGAGCAGTTCTTC. Residues: CASSPGLAYNEQFF. Combining the CDR3 with reference TRBV7-2 and TRBJ2-1 gives the whole variable domain GAGVSQSPSNKVTEKGKDVELRCDPISGHTALYWYRQSLGQGLEFLIYFQGNSAPDKSGLPSDRFSAERTGGSVSTLTIQRTQQEDSAVYLCASSPGLAYNEQFFGPGTRLTVL.

This clone has a handful of counts. V is TRBV19 and J is TRBJ2-1, with 10 bases that match TRBD1. The CDR3 consists of 15 residues. Germline CDR1 and CDR2: LNHDA and SQIVND (reference sequence). Unmatched junction bases numbered 5, after V lost 5 bases and J lost 4 bases. The DNA for the CDR3 is TGTGCCAGTAGTTCCGTGGGACAGGGGTACAATGAGCAGTTCTTC. It codes for CASSSVGQGYNEQFF.

The gene calls are TRBV27 and TRBJ2-5; 9 bases are shared with TRBD2. The J segment lost 3 bases and the V segment lost 5 bases, leaving 7 bases of the junction unmatched. CDR3 length equals 15 residues. Germline-derived CDR1 and CDR2 are MNHEY and SMNVEV (reference sequence). The CDR3 DNA reads TGTGCCAGCAGTCCCTATAGCGGGGGCAAAGAGACCCAGTACTTC. The encoded protein is CASSPYSGGKETQYF.

The rearrangement joins TRBV7-2 to TRBJ1-3, with D tentatively TRBD1 (6 bases). V lost 0 bases, J lost 0 bases, and 15 bases lay in between. The germline CDR1 and CDR2 sequences are SGHTA and FQGNSA. The CDR3 totals 18 residues. This CDR3 reads CASSLARPNRVSGNTIYF. CDR3 nucleotides: TGTGCCAGCAGCTTAGCGAGGCCCAACAGGGTCTCTGGAAACACCATATATTTT.

The V and J genes are TRBV7-9 and TRBJ1-1; D is unclear. Trimming removed 1 base at V and 2 bases at J, with 8 bases between. The CDR3 runs 14 residues. Germline V gene data show CDR1 as SEHNR and CDR2 as FQNEAQ (reference sequence). CDR3 protein: CASSLETSNTEAFF. As DNA, the CDR3 is TGTGCCAGCAGCTTAGAAACTTCTAACACTGAAGCTTTCTTT.

The chain employs TRBV11-1 and TRBJ2-1, with 7 bases aligning to TRBD1. The V gene end was trimmed by 2 bases and the J gene end by 7 bases; junction bases not matched to a gene: 2. The CDR3 is 13 residues long. The germline V gene encodes CDR1 SGHAT and CDR2 FQDESV (reference sequence). CDR3 residues: CASSLSGGNEQFF. The DNA for the CDR3 is TGTGCCAGCAGCTTATCAGGGGGTAATGAGCAGTTCTTC.

This clone was found a few times. The chain joins TRBV27 to TRBJ2-7; D might be TRBD2 (5 bases). The CDR3 is 12 residues long. Germline assignment: CDR1 MNHEY and CDR2 SMNVEV (reference sequence). The V gene lost 6 bases and the J gene lost 0 bases, with 6 bases spanning the gap. The CDR3 loop is CASRGDSYEQYF. The CDR3 nucleotides are TGTGCCAGCAGGGGAGACTCCTACGAGCAGTACTTC.

The gene calls are TRBV5-6 and TRBJ2-7; a possible D gene is TRBD2 (5 bases). The germline gives CDR1 SGHDT, CDR2 YYEEEE. Deletions cut 2 bases from V and 8 bases from J, with 17 bases between. CDR3 size: 14 residues. This CDR3 reads CASSFGGLERKQYF. The CDR3 DNA follows: TGTGCCAGCAGCTTTGGTGGACTGGAGCGGAAGCAGTACTTC.